Listed below are T cell receptor beta chains from one sample, sequenced in a study of T-cell memory formation after mild COVID-19. Using its own MiXCR run on the 5' RACE reads, TCRdb lists one record per CDR3 protein. The sample shows fewer than 500,000 distinct CDR3 sequences, about 23% of them seen only once. Sequencing was done on a sample of PBMCs or a T cell subset sorted from them (not recorded which). The source of these receptors is an adult woman who had mild COVID-19 (a few samples of this study predate the infection). Cell type and time point are not known. Each CDR3 is given with its conserved first and last residue. The D gene is left open where the match is weak. Size is stated for part of the rows, as once, few or many counts, or as a class when the clone is expanded.

abundance,j_gene,v_gene,d_gene,len,CDR3nt,CDR3aa
NA,TRBJ2-5,TRBV5-1,TRBD1,15,TGCGCCAGCAGCTTGGGACAGGGGTTAGTAGAGACCCAGTACTTC,CASSLGQGLVETQYF
NA,TRBJ2-3,TRBV7-9,NA,13,TGTGCCAGCAGCTTAGCCAGCGAGGATACGCAGTATTTT,CASSLASEDTQYF
few,TRBJ2-4,TRBV7-9,NA,15,TGTGCCAGCAGCTTAGGGGACTTAGCCAAAAACATTCAGTACTTC,CASSLGDLAKNIQYF
NA,TRBJ2-1,TRBV6-5,TRBD1,13,TGTGCCAGCAAGCAGGGGGCGGTAAATGAGCAGTTCTTC,CASKQGAVNEQFF
NA,TRBJ2-3,TRBV4-3,NA,14,TGCGCCAGCAGCCAAGTTGCCAGCACAGATACGCAGTATTTT,CASSQVASTDTQYF
few,TRBJ2-7,TRBV5-6,NA,15,TGTGCCAGCAGCTTGGCCTCTAGCCTGATCTACGAGCAGTACTTC,CASSLASSLIYEQYF
NA,TRBJ2-2,TRBV4-2,TRBD2,18,TGTGCCAGCAGCCAAGATACTAGCGGGGGCCTAAACACCGGGGAGCTGTTTTTT,CASSQDTSGGLNTGELFF
NA,TRBJ1-1,TRBV20-1,NA,14,TGCAGTGCTCCGGAAGTCGACAGGTACACTGAAGCTTTCTTT,CSAPEVDRYTEAFF
NA,TRBJ2-3,TRBV24-1,TRBD1,16,TGTGCCACCAGTGACCCCGGGACAGGGAAATCTGATACGCAGTATTTT,CATSDPGTGKSDTQYF
NA,TRBJ2-7,TRBV13,TRBD2,18,TGTGCCAGCAGCCCCTGGTCCCAAGGAGGGCGGGAGGGCCGCGAGCAGTACTTC,CASSPWSQGGREGREQYF
few,TRBJ2-5,TRBV10-3,TRBD2,18,TGTGCCATCAGTGAACCCGGACTAGCGGGGGCCCCCCAAGAGACCCAGTACTTC,CAISEPGLAGAPQETQYF
few,TRBJ1-1,TRBV7-9,NA,13,TGTGCCAGCAGCTCTTCTGACGGATCAAAAGCTTTCTTT,CASSSSDGSKAFF
NA,TRBJ1-1,TRBV11-1,TRBD1,16,TGTGCCAGCTGCCGGACAGGTCAAGAGGTGAACACTGAAGATTTCTTT,CASCRTGQEVNTEDFF
NA,TRBJ2-1,TRBV4-1,TRBD2,15,TGCGCCAGCAGTTATAGCGGGGGGGCAACAAATGAGCAGTTCTTC,CASSYSGGATNEQFF
NA,TRBJ2-2,TRBV5-4,NA,16,TGTGCCAGCAGCCCACCGCCGGGGTTTAACACCGGGGAGCTGTTTTTT,CASSPPPGFNTGELFF
few,TRBJ2-7,TRBV5-1,TRBD2,17,TGCGCCAGCAGCCCCCGCGGTCCGGGGAGGGGTTTCTACGAGCAGTACTTC,CASSPRGPGRGFYEQYF
NA,TRBJ1-5,TRBV12-3/TRBV12-4,TRBD1,14,TGTGCCAGCACGAAGGACAGGGGGAATCAGCCCCAGCATTTT,CASTKDRGNQPQHF
NA,TRBJ2-5,TRBV4-2,NA,14,TGTGCCAGCAGCCAAGTGATCGACCAAGAGACCCAGTACTTC,CASSQVIDQETQYF
many,TRBJ2-7,TRBV3-1,NA,14,TGTGCCAGCAGCAAGAACCCCGGGACCTACGAGCAGTACTTC,CASSKNPGTYEQYF
few,TRBJ2-7,TRBV3-1,TRBD2,16,TGTGCCAGCAGCCAAGAGGCGACTAGCGGTAGATACGAGCAGTACTTC,CASSQEATSGRYEQYF
NA,TRBJ2-1,TRBV5-1,TRBD2,17,TGCGCCAGCAGCTTGGAGATAAGGCGGGGGGGCCTCGATGAGCAGTTCTTC,CASSLEIRRGGLDEQFF
few,TRBJ1-1,TRBV19,TRBD1,17,TGTGCCAGTAGTATCACTGACTGGGCCAGGGGGCAAACTGAAGCTTTCTTT,CASSITDWARGQTEAFF
few,TRBJ2-1,TRBV27,TRBD1,16,TGTGCCAGCAGTTTATTTGGACAGGTCTCCTACAATGAGCAGTTCTTC,CASSLFGQVSYNEQFF
few,TRBJ2-1,TRBV18,NA,13,TGTGCCAGCTCATCCAAGGGGTCGAATGAGCAGTTCTTC,CASSSKGSNEQFF
NA,TRBJ2-7,TRBV24-1,NA,13,TGTGCCACCAGTGCCGTAGCTTCCTACGAGCAGTACTTC,CATSAVASYEQYF
NA,TRBJ2-1,TRBV20-1,TRBD1,16,TGCAGTGCTGTAGTTCTTCCGGGACAGGGTACCGTTGAGCAGTTCTTC,CSAVVLPGQGTVEQFF
few,TRBJ1-2,TRBV6-6,TRBD1,14,TGTGCCAGCAGTTACACAGGGGGTGGCTATGGCTACACCTTC,CASSYTGGGYGYTF
NA,TRBJ2-1,TRBV5-5,NA,15,TGTGCCAGCAGCTTGAAGCGGAGCTCCTACAATGAGCAGTTCTTC,CASSLKRSSYNEQFF
many,TRBJ2-7,TRBV12-3/TRBV12-4,NA,15,TGTGCCAGCAGTTTTAAGGGGCTGAGCTCCTACGAGCAGTACTTC,CASSFKGLSSYEQYF
NA,TRBJ2-1,TRBV4-2,NA,16,TGTGCCAGCAGCCCCTCCAGAGAGGGGTTGTACAATGAGCAGTTCTTC,CASSPSREGLYNEQFF
NA,TRBJ2-7,TRBV7-9,NA,14,TGTGCCAGCAGCTTAGGAGGTTCCCGGGACGAGCAGCACTTC,CASSLGGSRDEQHF
NA,TRBJ1-3,TRBV7-2,NA,14,TGTGCCAGCAGCTTATCCTTGACTGGAAACACCATATATTTT,CASSLSLTGNTIYF
NA,TRBJ2-6,TRBV9,NA,15,TGTGCCAGCAGCGTACAGGCGTCTGGGGCCAACGTCCTGACTTTC,CASSVQASGANVLTF
NA,TRBJ1-1,TRBV19,TRBD1,13,TGTGCCAGTGGACAGGGGCGAGGGACTGAAGCTTTCTTT,CASGQGRGTEAFF
few,TRBJ2-3,TRBV12-3/TRBV12-4,TRBD2,20,TGTGCCAGCAGTAACCATTACTTCCTCACCGGGACTAGGGCCTCAGATACGCAGTATTTT,CASSNHYFLTGTRASDTQYF
NA,TRBJ2-3,TRBV7-2,NA,16,TGTGCCAGCAGCTTAGGAGATTCGTGGAGCACAGATACGCAGTATTTT,CASSLGDSWSTDTQYF
NA,TRBJ1-5,TRBV4-3,NA,14,TGCGCCAGCAGCCCCACTTGGGGCGATCAGCCCCAGCATTTT,CASSPTWGDQPQHF
NA,TRBJ1-5,TRBV20-1,NA,14,TGCAGTGCCCGAGGAGTGGGAAACAATCAGCCCCAGCATTTT,CSARGVGNNQPQHF
once,TRBJ2-7,TRBV27,TRBD1,13,TGTGCCAGCACCGGACAGGGGGCCCACGAGCAGTACTTC,CASTGQGAHEQYF
NA,TRBJ2-7,TRBV20-1,NA,15,TGCAGTGCAGAGAGGGGGGGCCATGGGATAGACGAGCAGTACTTC,CSAERGGHGIDEQYF
NA,TRBJ2-2,TRBV30,NA,13,TGTGCCTGTTCCGGATCGAACACCGGGGAGCTGTTTTTT,CACSGSNTGELFF
few,TRBJ2-1,TRBV5-1,TRBD2,18,TGCGCCAGCAGACTCGGACTAGCGGGAGCACCCTCCTACAATGAGCAGTTCTTC,CASRLGLAGAPSYNEQFF
few,TRBJ2-2,TRBV7-8,NA,15,TGTGCCAGCAGCTTTGAGGGCTTTGGTACCGGGGAGCTGTTTTTT,CASSFEGFGTGELFF
NA,TRBJ2-1,TRBV5-1,TRBD2,18,TGCGCCAGCAGCTCCGGTAAAATCAAGCGGGGGTACTACAATGAGCAGTTCTTC,CASSSGKIKRGYYNEQFF
NA,TRBJ1-1,TRBV18,NA,13,TGTGCCAGCTCACCGGTGAGGGACACTGAAGCTTTCTTT,CASSPVRDTEAFF
NA,TRBJ2-3,TRBV7-3,NA,13,TGTGCCAGCACAGGACAAGGCACAGATACGCAGTATTTT,CASTGQGTDTQYF
few,TRBJ1-4,TRBV7-3,NA,14,TGTGCCAGCAGGGGGGCATTGAGGAATGAAAAACTGTTTTTT,CASRGALRNEKLFF
few,TRBJ2-5,TRBV29-1,TRBD1,13,TGCAGCGTTCGGACAGGGACCCAAGAGACCCAGTACTTC,CSVRTGTQETQYF
few,TRBJ2-1,TRBV25-1,NA,15,TGTGCCAGCAGTGAGGGCGCGCCGATGAACAATGAGCAGTTCTTC,CASSEGAPMNNEQFF
few,TRBJ2-7,TRBV20-1,TRBD1,16,TGCAGTGCTAGAGGGGGACACAGGGGGGCCACCTACGAGCAGTACTTC,CSARGGHRGATYEQYF
few,TRBJ2-1,TRBV4-1,NA,16,TGCGCCAGCAGCCGGTCCTCGGGGTCCGGGTACAATGAGCAGTTCTTC,CASSRSSGSGYNEQFF
many,TRBJ1-1,TRBV7-2,TRBD1,14,TGTGCCAGCAGCGCGAGACAGGGTCGCACTGAAGCTTTCTTT,CASSARQGRTEAFF
few,TRBJ1-1,TRBV20-1,TRBD1,15,TGCAGTGCTAGAACTCGAGGGACAGGGGGAACTGAAGCTTTCTTT,CSARTRGTGGTEAFF
few,TRBJ1-2,TRBV20-1,NA,13,TGCAGTGCTAGACGGGCCTCGGGCTATGGCTACACCTTC,CSARRASGYGYTF
few,TRBJ1-5,TRBV5-1,NA,13,TGCGCCAGCAGTTTGGACGGAAAGCAGCCCCAGCATTTT,CASSLDGKQPQHF